The following is a TCR beta chain sequence with its context. Its specificity is unknown. The data originate from a study of T cell clones after liver transplantation. Broader study findings: Graft donor-reactive T cells may have migrated into the graft rather than being deleted.

Here immunoSEQ multiplex PCR was the method, and the copy in TCRdb shows in-frame clones only, minus some. Of more than 65,000 clones listed, roughly nine tenths were seen once; the top ten hold roughly 3%. Here the sequenced sample was CD4+ T cells from blood, taken before liver transplant. The sequence was collected from a human donor who received a liver transplant.

The CDR3 DNA sequence: TGCGCCAGCAGGAGCGGGGTTTGGGAGCAGTTCTTC. Translation: CASRSGVWEQFF. This rearrangement joins TRBV5-1 to TRBJ2-1, with 7 bases matching TRBD2. CDR1 is SGHRS, CDR2 YFSETQ, per germline. J lost 10 bases, V lost 5 bases, and 6 bases had no gene match. The CDR3 contains 12 residues.